The clone carrying this T cell receptor (beta chain) was counted a few times. Its antigen is currently unknown. Trimming shortened V by 6 bases and J by 5 bases, and 13 bases separated the two germline ends. The CDR3 is 13 amino acids. Germline CDR1 MNHNS, CDR2 SASEGT. The data originate from a study of T cell repertoires in cytomegalovirus infection. Background on the study: HLA-B-restricted CMV epitopes that are well studied, plus recently identified HLA-C-restricted ones, were used by the study. CMV infection and matching HLA type were both indicated by public TCR beta signatures.

Using its own MiXCR run on the reads, TCRdb lists one record per CDR3 protein. The table shows approximately 730,000 distinct CDR3 sequences, with around a third occurring only once. This receptor was taken from a human donor in good health (CMV status not recorded). Some clones in this sample may be carry-over from other donors' samples. The V call is TRBV6-1, the J call TRBJ1-1; the D gene is possibly TRBD1 (6 bases). This material consisted of cultured PBMCs, taken from culture after CMV antigen stimulation. The CDR3 reads CASSRGGWTEAFF. The CDR3 nucleotides read TGTGCCAGCAGCCGGGGGGGCTGGACTGAAGCTTTCTTT.